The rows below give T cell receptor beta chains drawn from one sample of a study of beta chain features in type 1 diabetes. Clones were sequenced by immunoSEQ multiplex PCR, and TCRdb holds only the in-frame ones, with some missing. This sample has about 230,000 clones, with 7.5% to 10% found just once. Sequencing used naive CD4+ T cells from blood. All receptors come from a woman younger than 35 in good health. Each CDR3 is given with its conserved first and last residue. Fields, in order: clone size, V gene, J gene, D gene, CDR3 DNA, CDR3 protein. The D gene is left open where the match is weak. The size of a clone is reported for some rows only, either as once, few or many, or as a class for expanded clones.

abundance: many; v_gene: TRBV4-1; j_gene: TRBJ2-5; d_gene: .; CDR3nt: TGCGCCAGCAGCCAAGTTCGGGGTAACCAGTACTTC; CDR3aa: CASSQVRGNQYF
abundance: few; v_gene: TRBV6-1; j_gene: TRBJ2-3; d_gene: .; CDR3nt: TGTGCCAGCAGTGAAGGTCAGGCCAAAGATACGCAGTATTTT; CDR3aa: CASSEGQAKDTQYF
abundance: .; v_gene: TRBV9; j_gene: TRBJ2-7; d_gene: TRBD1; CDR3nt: TGTGCCAGCAGCCCGCGACCAGGGGGCGTTTACGAGCAGTACTTC; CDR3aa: CASSPRPGGVYEQYF
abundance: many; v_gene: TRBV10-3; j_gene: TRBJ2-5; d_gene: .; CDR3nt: TGTGCCATCGGGTACAGGCTCCAAGAGACCCAGTACTTC; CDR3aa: CAIGYRLQETQYF
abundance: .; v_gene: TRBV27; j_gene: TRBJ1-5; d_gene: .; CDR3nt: TGTGCCAGCAGTAGACATTCTGTGGATGCTAGCAATCAGCCCCAGCATTTT; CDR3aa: CASSRHSVDASNQPQHF
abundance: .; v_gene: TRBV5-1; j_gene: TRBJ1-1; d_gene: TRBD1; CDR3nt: TGCGCCAGCAGCTCCCGGGACAGGGTAAAGAACACTGAAGCTTTCTTT; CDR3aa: CASSSRDRVKNTEAFF
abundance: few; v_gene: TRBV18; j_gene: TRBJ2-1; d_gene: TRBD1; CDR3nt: TGTGCCAGCTCACCTAGGACAGGGTCAGTCCCTCTTTCGGCTGAGCAGTTCTTC; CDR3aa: CASSPRTGSVPLSAEQFF
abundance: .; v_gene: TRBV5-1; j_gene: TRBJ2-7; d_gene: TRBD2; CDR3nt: TGCGCCAGCAGCTTGGTCCTAGCGGGAGGCCTCACCTACGAGCAGTACTTC; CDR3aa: CASSLVLAGGLTYEQYF
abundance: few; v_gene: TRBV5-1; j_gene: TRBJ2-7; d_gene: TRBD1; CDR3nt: TGCGCCAGCAGTTGGACAGGGAGCTCCTACGAGCAGTACTTC; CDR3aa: CASSWTGSSYEQYF
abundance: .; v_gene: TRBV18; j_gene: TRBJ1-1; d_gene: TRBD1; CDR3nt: TGTGCCAGCTCACCGTTATTCAGGGGACAGGGGGCAGGGGACACTGAAGCTTTCTTT; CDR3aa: CASSPLFRGQGAGDTEAFF
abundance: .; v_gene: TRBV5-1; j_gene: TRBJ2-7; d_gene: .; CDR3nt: TGCGCCAGCAGGGCTAGCAGCTACGAGCAGTACTTC; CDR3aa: CASRASSYEQYF
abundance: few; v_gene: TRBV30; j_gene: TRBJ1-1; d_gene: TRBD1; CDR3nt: TGTGCCTGGAGGGACAGGGCAGGGGACACTGAAGCTTTCTTT; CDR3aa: CAWRDRAGDTEAFF
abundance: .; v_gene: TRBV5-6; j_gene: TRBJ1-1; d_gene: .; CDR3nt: TGTGCCAGCACGCCCCTTCCGACTTCGGCTGAAGCTTTCTTT; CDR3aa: CASTPLPTSAEAFF
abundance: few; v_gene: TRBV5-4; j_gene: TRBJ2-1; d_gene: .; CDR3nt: TGTGCCAGCAGCTTCACCCGGGACTTGACTTACAATGAGCAGTTCTTC; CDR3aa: CASSFTRDLTYNEQFF
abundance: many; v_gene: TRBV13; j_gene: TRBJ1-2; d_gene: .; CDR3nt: TGTGCCAGCAGCTTATCTGAGGCGAGGCGGGGCTACACCTTC; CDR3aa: CASSLSEARRGYTF